This note documents a single T cell receptor (beta chain) sequence. The protocol was immunoSEQ multiplex PCR, while the TCRdb copy is restricted to in-frame clones and leaves out a portion. The data show more than 55,000 clones, about 90% seen once. This entry belongs to a study of T cell changes during pregnancy in multiple sclerosis. The CDR3 is 15 residues long. J was trimmed by 4 bases and V by 5 bases; bases with no gene match: 10. Germline V gene sequence: CDR1 SGHTA, CDR2 FQGNSA. The specimen was peripheral blood, collected in the third trimester of pregnancy. V usage is TRBV7-2 and J usage is TRBJ1-2, with 7 bases matching TRBD1. The clonotype was recovered from a female donor in good health, enrolled as a control in a pregnancy study. CDR3 in amino acids: CASSPHRDRSYGYTF. CDR3 coding DNA: TGTGCCAGCAGCCCGCACCGGGACAGAAGCTATGGCTACACCTTC.